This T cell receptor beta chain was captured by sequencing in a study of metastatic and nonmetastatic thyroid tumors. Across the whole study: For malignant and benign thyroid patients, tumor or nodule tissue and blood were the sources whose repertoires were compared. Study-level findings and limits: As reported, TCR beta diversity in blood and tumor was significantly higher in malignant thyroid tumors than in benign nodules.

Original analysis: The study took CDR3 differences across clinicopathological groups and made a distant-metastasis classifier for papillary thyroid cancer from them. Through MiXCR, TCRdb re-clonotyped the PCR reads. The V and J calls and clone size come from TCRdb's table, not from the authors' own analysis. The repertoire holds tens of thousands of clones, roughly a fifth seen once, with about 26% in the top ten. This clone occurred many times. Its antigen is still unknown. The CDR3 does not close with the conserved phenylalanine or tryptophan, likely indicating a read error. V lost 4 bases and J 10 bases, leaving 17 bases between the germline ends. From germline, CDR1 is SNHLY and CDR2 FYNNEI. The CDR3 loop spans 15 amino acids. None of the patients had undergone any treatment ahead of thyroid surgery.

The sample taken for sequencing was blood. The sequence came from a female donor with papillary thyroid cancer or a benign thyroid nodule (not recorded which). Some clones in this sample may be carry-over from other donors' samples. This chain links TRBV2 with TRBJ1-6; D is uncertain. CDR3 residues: CASSGGSQGYSPLHS. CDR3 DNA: TGTGCCAGCAGTGGCGGGTCCCAAGGGTACTCACCCCTCCACTCT.